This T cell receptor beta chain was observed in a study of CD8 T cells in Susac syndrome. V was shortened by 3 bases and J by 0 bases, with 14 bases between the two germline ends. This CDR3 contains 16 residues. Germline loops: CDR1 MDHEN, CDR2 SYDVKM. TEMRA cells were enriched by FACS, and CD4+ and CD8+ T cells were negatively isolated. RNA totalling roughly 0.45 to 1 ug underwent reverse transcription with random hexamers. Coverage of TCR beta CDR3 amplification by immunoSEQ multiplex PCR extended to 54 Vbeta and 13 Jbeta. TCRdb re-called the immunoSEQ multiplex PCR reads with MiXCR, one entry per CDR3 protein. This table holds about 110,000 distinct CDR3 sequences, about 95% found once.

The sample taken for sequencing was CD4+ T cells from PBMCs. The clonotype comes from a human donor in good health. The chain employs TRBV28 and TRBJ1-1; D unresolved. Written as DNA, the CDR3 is TGTGCCAGCAGTTTCCGGTTTAGAAAATTGAACACTGAAGCTTTCTTT. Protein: CASSFRFRKLNTEAFF.